Sequencing of this TCR beta chain was carried out in a study of T cell responses to AZD1222 COVID-19 vaccine. Overall study results and limits: Spike-specific TCR breadth and depth both grew after two AZD1222 doses.

From germline, CDR1 is MNHEY and CDR2 SVGEGT. The CDR3 is 13 amino acids. Trimming cost V 2 bases and J 3 bases, with 8 bases left between them. TCRdb's copy holds only in-frame clones and misses some; the assay was immunoSEQ multiplex PCR. The data contain roughly 100,000 clones, around 85% of them seen just once; the ten biggest clones take up about 14%. This clone turned up a few times. Its antigen is still unknown. The chain joins TRBV6-2 or TRBV6-3 to TRBJ2-7; D is ambiguous. The clonotype comes from an adult who received the AZD1222 COVID-19 vaccine. The starting material was peripheral blood, obtained 28 days after the second AZD1222 dose. The CDR3 loop reads CASSYVKSYEQYF. As DNA, the CDR3 is TGTGCCAGCAGTTACGTAAAGAGCTACGAGCAGTACTTC.